The following is a T cell receptor (beta chain) sequence with its context. These data are taken from a study of blood T cell repertoires in COVID-19. For the study at large: Collection of acute and convalescent COVID-19 samples took place in the United States, Italy and Spain. From T cells, B-cell-depleted T cells, or PBMCs came the material, which was cDNA or gDNA.

Original data processing: The authors estimated nucleated cell counts from reference gene primer amplification. The table came from immunoSEQ multiplex PCR; TCRdb's copy has only in-frame clones and leaves some out. V and J calls and clone size are copied from that table; D and trimming were computed from the DNA. The table has hundreds of thousands of clones, about nine tenths seen once. Recruitment covered under 25 US areas and drew participants whose ages spanned 18 to 89 years. Germline V gene data show CDR1 as KGHDR and CDR2 as SFDVKD. V dropped 5 bases and J dropped 3 bases, with 16 bases sitting between them. This CDR3 has 16 residues.

V usage is TRBV24-1 and J usage is TRBJ2-1; a possible D gene is TRBD2 (6 bases). The source material was PBMCs or T cells enriched from blood (not recorded which). This clonotype was sampled from a middle-aged man who had recovered from COVID-19. The CDR3 bases are TGTGCCACCAGTGGGGATACGGGGGAATTCTACAATGAGCAGTTCTTC. Its protein product is CATSGDTGEFYNEQFF.